This T cell receptor beta chain was documented in a study of patients and donors after allogeneic stem cell transplantation. Via MiXCR, TCRdb re-called the RT-PCR reads, giving one row per CDR3 protein. The sample holds about a million distinct CDR3 sequences, more than 15% seen once. Sequenced material: blood, either unsorted or a sorted T cell fraction (not recorded which). The source of this sequence is a human donor who was either an allogeneic HSCT recipient or a stem cell or donor lymphocyte infusion donor (not recorded which). It is not recorded whose cells these are; they may come from a transplant donor.

In DNA, the CDR3 is TGTGCCAGCAGTTACAAGCGGGAGGGCCGAGAGACCCAGTACTTC. Its translation is CASSYKREGRETQYF. This sequence joins TRBV6-5 and TRBJ2-5; 10 positions match TRBD2. Germline lookup yields CDR1 MNHEY and CDR2 SVGAGI. J lost 4 bases, V lost 2 bases, and 4 bases had no gene match. The CDR3 contains 15 residues.